This T cell receptor beta chain originates from a study of PD-L1 blockade in urothelial cancer. Using immunoSEQ multiplex PCR, the repertoire was profiled, and TCRdb retains in-frame clones only, with some absent. Of 35,000 to 55,000 clones listed, more than 75% are singletons. Between 1 and 8 samples, pretreatment and on-treatment, were given by each patient. Germline V CDR1 and CDR2: MDHEN, SYDVKM. V was shortened by 3 bases and J by 12 bases, with 15 bases between the two germline ends. This CDR3 spans 13 amino acids. J is TRBJ2-1 and V is TRBV28; the D is unclear. The sequence came from an older woman with urothelial cancer. This sample comprised PBMCs, obtained around atezolizumab (anti-PD-L1) treatment. For the CDR3, the DNA is TGTGCCAGCAGTTTCCAGAGACATTCTGGGCAGTTCTTC. Its translation: CASSFQRHSGQFF.